This paragraph covers one T cell receptor (beta chain) sequence. Its antigen is undetermined. Using immunoSEQ multiplex PCR, the repertoire was profiled, and TCRdb retains in-frame clones only, with some absent. The table has tens of thousands of clones, roughly two thirds seen once. Every patient was affected by relapse after autologous stem cell transplantation, while exposure to brentuximab vedotin was not uniform. The data originate from a study of PD-1 blockade in classical Hodgkin lymphoma. Regarding the study as a whole: Complete responders showed a baseline diversity that resembled the diversity of newly diagnosed patients. A reduction in baseline TCR diversity was reportedly seen in newly diagnosed patients relative to healthy donors.

The CDR3 sequence is 16 residues long. Germline loops: CDR1 MGHDK, CDR2 SYGVNS. The V gene end was trimmed by 1 base and the J gene end by 0 bases; junction bases not matched to a gene: 2. The material sequenced was peripheral blood mononuclear cells (PBMCs), taken at baseline. The V gene is TRBV25-1, the J gene TRBJ2-7; 11 positions match TRBD1. The receptor's source is a human donor with classical Hodgkin lymphoma. CDR3 nucleotide sequence: TGTGCCAGCAGTGAATCCGGGACAGGGGGCTCCTACGAGCAGTACTTC. It encodes CASSESGTGGSYEQYF.